The rows below give T cell receptor beta chains drawn from one sample of a study of cytomegalovirus exposure and HLA in healthy donors. Libraries were prepared by immunoSEQ multiplex PCR; TCRdb keeps only in-frame clonotypes and omits some of them. The repertoire consists of some 65,000 clones, with just over 65% occurring once and the leading ten covering about a tenth. Sequences were obtained from PBMCs. The receptors here all came from a woman in her twenties or thirties in good health and CMV-seronegative. Both conserved end residues are part of each CDR3. A D gene is named only where the DNA matches it firmly. The size of a clone is reported for some rows only, either as once, few or many, or as a class for expanded clones.

J gene	clone size	D gene	V gene	CDR3 DNA	CDR3 protein
TRBJ2-1	NA	TRBD1	TRBV30	TGTGCCTGTACCACGGGACAGGGGGCTTATGAGCAGTTCTTC	CACTTGQGAYEQFF
TRBJ2-3	once	TRBD2	TRBV5-1	TGCGCCAGCAGCTTGTGGACTAGCGGGGGGGCAGGAGATACGCAGTATTTT	CASSLWTSGGAGDTQYF
TRBJ1-4	NA	NA	TRBV7-9	TGTGCCAGCAGCCCAGGCACGGGACAAAGAAATGAAAAACTGTTTTTT	CASSPGTGQRNEKLFF
TRBJ2-5	few	TRBD2	TRBV27	TGTGCCAGCAGTCCCCCACGGCGGGGGGGCTTAGAGACCCAGTACTTC	CASSPPRRGGLETQYF
TRBJ1-2	once	TRBD1	TRBV18	TGTGCCAGCTCACCAGTGACAGGGGGGAGATTGGATGGCTACACCTTC	CASSPVTGGRLDGYTF
TRBJ2-5	once	TRBD2	TRBV14	TGTGCCAGCAGCCGACTAGCCCCCCAAGAGACCCAGTACTTC	CASSRLAPQETQYF
TRBJ1-6	NA	NA	TRBV6-5	TGTGCCAGCAGTTCCCCACTGTTGGATTCACCCCTCCACTTT	CASSSPLLDSPLHF
TRBJ1-2	NA	NA	TRBV4-1	TGCGCCAGCAGCCGGGGCCTTAACTATGGCTACACCTTC	CASSRGLNYGYTF
TRBJ2-6	few	NA	TRBV19	TGTGCCAGTAGTATAGGAGTCCAAACTGGGGCCAACGTCCTGACTTTC	CASSIGVQTGANVLTF
TRBJ1-3	NA	NA	TRBV5-4	TGTGCCAGCAGCTTGACAGGCTCTGGAAACACCATATATTTT	CASSLTGSGNTIYF
TRBJ2-1	NA	NA	TRBV25-1	TGTGCCAGCAGTGACTCCGGGACACCTTACAATGAGCAGTTCTTC	CASSDSGTPYNEQFF
TRBJ1-2	NA	NA	TRBV28	TGTGCCAGCAGTTTCCAGGCTTCCTATGGCTACACCTTC	CASSFQASYGYTF
TRBJ2-3	NA	NA	TRBV5-6	TGTGCCAGCAGCCCCGGGACTCCCTATACGCAGTATTTT	CASSPGTPYTQYF
TRBJ1-4	NA	NA	TRBV2	TGTGCCAGCAGCAGACAGGTTGACGATGAAAAACTGTTTTTT	CASSRQVDDEKLFF
TRBJ2-1	NA	TRBD1	TRBV7-9	TGTGCCAGCAGCATGGGACAGGGACTAAACAATGAGCAGTTCTTC	CASSMGQGLNNEQFF
TRBJ2-6	NA	NA	TRBV7-2	TGTGCCAGCAGCTTAGGAGGCTCTGGGGCCAACGTCCTGACTTTC	CASSLGGSGANVLTF
TRBJ2-2	few	NA	TRBV7-9	TGTGCCAGCAGCCCCGGGTTGGCAACTAACACCGGGGAGCTGTTTTTT	CASSPGLATNTGELFF
TRBJ1-4	many	NA	TRBV10-1	TGCGCCAATCATCGGACAGTACCCTTTGAAAAACTGTTTTTT	CANHRTVPFEKLFF
TRBJ2-3	NA	NA	TRBV30	TGTGCCTGGAGTGCCCGAACGGGCACAGATACGCAGTATTTT	CAWSARTGTDTQYF
TRBJ2-5	NA	NA	TRBV7-9	TGTGCCAGCAGCCCCGGACCGCAGGGTCAAGAGACCCAGTACTTC	CASSPGPQGQETQYF
TRBJ2-7	once	NA	TRBV7-9	TGTGCCAGCAGCTTTGACTCCGCGTACGAGCAGTACTTC	CASSFDSAYEQYF
TRBJ2-4	few	NA	TRBV6-1	TGTGCCAGCAGCTACGACAGGTTTGGCAAAAACATTCAGTACTTC	CASSYDRFGKNIQYF
TRBJ2-3	NA	NA	TRBV30	TGTGCCTGGAGTATTGGGGCAGGTGGGAACACAGATACGCAGTATTTT	CAWSIGAGGNTDTQYF
TRBJ1-6	NA	TRBD1	TRBV2	TGTGCCAGCAGTTTTGACAGGGATTCACCCCTCCACTTT	CASSFDRDSPLHF
TRBJ1-1	NA	TRBD1	TRBV7-8	TGTGCCAGCAGCGCCCTCTCAGGGGGCGCGAACACTGAAGCTTTCTTT	CASSALSGGANTEAFF
TRBJ2-3	NA	TRBD2	TRBV4-2	TGTGCCAGCAGTCCGATAGCGGGGGGCTCGGGAGATACGCAGTATTTT	CASSPIAGGSGDTQYF
TRBJ1-2	NA	NA	TRBV14	TGTGCCAGCAGCCCCGGACAAAACTATGGCTACACCTTC	CASSPGQNYGYTF
TRBJ1-5	NA	TRBD1	TRBV30	TGTGCCTGGAGTGGGACAGGGGGCAATCAGCCCCAGCATTTT	CAWSGTGGNQPQHF
TRBJ2-4	NA	NA	TRBV6-4	TGTGCCAGGAGTAGCCTTACCCAAACAGTACGCCAGGGAGCCAAAAACATTCAGTACTTC	CARSSLTQTVRQGAKNIQYF
TRBJ1-5	NA	NA	TRBV6-5	TGTGCCAGCAGTTACGGCAGCAATCAGCCCCAGCATTTT	CASSYGSNQPQHF
TRBJ2-3	NA	TRBD2	TRBV6-6	TGTGCCAGCAGTTACAATTGGGGGGGGTACACAGATACGCAGTATTTT	CASSYNWGGYTDTQYF
TRBJ2-1	once	NA	TRBV7-2	TGTGCCAGCAGCTTAGGATCGGTAACCTACAATGAGCAGTTCTTC	CASSLGSVTYNEQFF
TRBJ1-5	NA	TRBD1	TRBV7-8	TGTGCCAGCAACGCGGGACAGGGAGGCAATCAGCCCCAGCATTTT	CASNAGQGGNQPQHF
TRBJ1-4	NA	TRBD1	TRBV5-5	TGTGCCAGCAGCTTAGTTACCGGACAGGCAACTAATGAAAAACTGTTTTTT	CASSLVTGQATNEKLFF
TRBJ2-1	NA	NA	TRBV4-1	TGCGCCAGCAGCCAAGATCCGTACAATGAGCAGTTCTTC	CASSQDPYNEQFF
TRBJ2-2	NA	NA	TRBV6-4	TGTGCCAGCAGTGATACTAACACCGGGGAGCTGTTTTTT	CASSDTNTGELFF
TRBJ1-2	few	NA	TRBV11-1	TGTGCCAGCAGCTTAATGTGGGGCGCTGACTATGGCTACACCTTC	CASSLMWGADYGYTF
TRBJ2-3	NA	TRBD2	TRBV11-3	TGTGCCAGCAGCAGTGGGACTAGCCCTGATACGCAGTATTTT	CASSSGTSPDTQYF
TRBJ2-3	NA	NA	TRBV7-2	TGTGCCAGCAGCTTAGACCCCACGGGGTCGTCGGATACGCAGTATTTT	CASSLDPTGSSDTQYF
TRBJ2-1	NA	TRBD1	TRBV29-1	TGCAGCACCACAGGGGACAGGATTGAGCAGTTCTTC	CSTTGDRIEQFF
TRBJ2-7	NA	TRBD1	TRBV10-1	TGCGCCAGCAGTGAGCCGGGACAGGGGGCTGTTGAGCAGTACTTC	CASSEPGQGAVEQYF
TRBJ2-2	NA	NA	TRBV10-3	TGTGCCATCAGTGATAAAGGGGGCACCGGGGAGCTGTTTTTT	CAISDKGGTGELFF
TRBJ1-2	NA	NA	TRBV7-2	TGTGCCAGCAGAACCCCGCTGGACAGTAAGAACTATGGCTACACCTTC	CASRTPLDSKNYGYTF
TRBJ1-6	few	NA	TRBV19	TGTGCCAGTAGTCAAACAGAGCCGAGCTCCTATAATTCACCCCTCCACTTT	CASSQTEPSSYNSPLHF
TRBJ1-5	NA	TRBD1	TRBV9	TGTGCCAGCAGCGTAGCGGGACAGCCTAATCAGCCCCAGCATTTT	CASSVAGQPNQPQHF
TRBJ1-1	NA	TRBD1	TRBV25-1	TGTGCCAGCAGCCCGACAGGGGGCGGCACTGAAGCTTTCTTT	CASSPTGGGTEAFF
TRBJ1-2	NA	TRBD1	TRBV30	TGTGCCTGGAGGACAGGGTATGGCTACACCTTC	CAWRTGYGYTF
TRBJ2-7	NA	NA	TRBV5-6	TGTGCCAGCAGCTTGGGGGGATATCTAGGGGCCGCCTACGAGCAGTACTTC	CASSLGGYLGAAYEQYF
TRBJ2-7	NA	NA	TRBV14	TGTGCCAGCAGCTCACGACTAGTTTACGAGCAGTACTTC	CASSSRLVYEQYF
TRBJ1-2	few	NA	TRBV6-6	TGTGCCAGCAGTTACTCGGAGGGAACCGGCTACACCTTC	CASSYSEGTGYTF
TRBJ2-1	NA	NA	TRBV4-1	TGCGCCAGCAGCCAAGATCAGGGGTTTCCGGAGAATGAGCAGTTCTTC	CASSQDQGFPENEQFF
TRBJ2-1	few	TRBD2	TRBV13	TGTGCCAGCAGCGGTCGACTTGGTCTAGCGGGGGGGCCCCTGTCGATCTACAATGAGCAGTTCTTC	CASSGRLGLAGGPLSIYNEQFF
TRBJ1-2	once	TRBD1	TRBV7-9	TGTGCCAGCAGCGACAGGGGGCGCGGCTATGGCTACACCTTC	CASSDRGRGYGYTF
TRBJ1-2	NA	NA	TRBV15	TGTGCCACCAGTGAACGGAACCCCGGACAGAGCGCTTATGGCTACACCTTC	CATSERNPGQSAYGYTF